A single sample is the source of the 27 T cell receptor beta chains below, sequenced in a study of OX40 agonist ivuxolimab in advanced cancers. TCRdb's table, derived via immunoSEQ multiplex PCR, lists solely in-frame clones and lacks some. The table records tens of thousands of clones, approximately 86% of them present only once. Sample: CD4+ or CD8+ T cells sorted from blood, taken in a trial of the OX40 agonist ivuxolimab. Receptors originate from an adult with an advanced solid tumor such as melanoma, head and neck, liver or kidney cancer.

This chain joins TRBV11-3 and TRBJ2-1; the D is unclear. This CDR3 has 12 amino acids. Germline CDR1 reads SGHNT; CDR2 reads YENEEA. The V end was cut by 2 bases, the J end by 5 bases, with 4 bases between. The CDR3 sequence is CASSLNNNEQFF. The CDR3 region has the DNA TGTGCCAGCAGCTTAAACAACAATGAGCAGTTCTTC.

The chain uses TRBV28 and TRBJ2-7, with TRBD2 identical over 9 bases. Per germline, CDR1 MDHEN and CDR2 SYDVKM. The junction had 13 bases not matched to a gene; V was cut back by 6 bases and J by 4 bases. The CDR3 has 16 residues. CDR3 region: CASSLIGGRALYEQYF. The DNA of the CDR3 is TGTGCCAGCAGCCTCATTGGCGGGAGGGCCTTGTACGAGCAGTACTTC.

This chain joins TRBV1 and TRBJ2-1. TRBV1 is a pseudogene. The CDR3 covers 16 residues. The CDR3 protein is CTSSQRGVSSYNEQFF. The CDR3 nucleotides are TGCACCAGCAGCCAACGTGGGGTGAGCTCCTACAATGAGCAGTTCTTC.

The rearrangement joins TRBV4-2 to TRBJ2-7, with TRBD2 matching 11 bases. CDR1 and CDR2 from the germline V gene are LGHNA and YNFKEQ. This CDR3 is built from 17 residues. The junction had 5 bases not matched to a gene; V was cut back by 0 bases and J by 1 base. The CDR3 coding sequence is TGTGCCAGCAGCCAAGAACCCGGACTAGCGGGTTCCTACGAGCAGTACTTC. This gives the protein CASSQEPGLAGSYEQYF.

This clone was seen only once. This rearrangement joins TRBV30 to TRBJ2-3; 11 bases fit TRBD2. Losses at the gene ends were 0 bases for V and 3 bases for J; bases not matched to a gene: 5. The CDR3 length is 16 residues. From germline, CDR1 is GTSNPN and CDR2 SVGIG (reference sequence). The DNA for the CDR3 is TGTGCCTGGAGTGTACTAGCGGGAGTGCGAACAGATACGCAGTATTTT. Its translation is CAWSVLAGVRTDTQYF.

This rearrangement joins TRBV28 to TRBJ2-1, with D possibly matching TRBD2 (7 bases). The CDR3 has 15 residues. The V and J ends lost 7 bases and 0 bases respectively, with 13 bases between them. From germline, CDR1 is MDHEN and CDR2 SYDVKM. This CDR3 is CASTLGGVSYNEQFF. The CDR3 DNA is TGTGCCAGCACCCTAGGGGGGGTCTCCTACAATGAGCAGTTCTTC.

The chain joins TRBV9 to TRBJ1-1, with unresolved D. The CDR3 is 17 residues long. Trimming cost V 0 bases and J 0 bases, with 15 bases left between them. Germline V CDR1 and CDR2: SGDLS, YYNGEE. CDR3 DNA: TGTGCCAGCAGCGTAGATGATATCCCGGGAATGAACACTGAAGCTTTCTTT. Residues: CASSVDDIPGMNTEAFF.

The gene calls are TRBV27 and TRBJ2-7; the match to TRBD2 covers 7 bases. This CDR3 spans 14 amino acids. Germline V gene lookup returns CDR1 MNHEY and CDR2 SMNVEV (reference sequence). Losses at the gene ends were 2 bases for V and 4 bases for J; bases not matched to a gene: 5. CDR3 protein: CASSLASGPYEQYF. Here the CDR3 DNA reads TGTGCCAGCAGTTTAGCTAGCGGTCCTTACGAGCAGTACTTC.

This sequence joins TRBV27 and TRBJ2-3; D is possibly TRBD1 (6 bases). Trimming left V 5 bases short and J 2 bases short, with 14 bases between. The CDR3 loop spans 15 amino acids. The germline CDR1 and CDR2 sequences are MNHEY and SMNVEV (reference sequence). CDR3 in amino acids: CASSPWGHNTDTQYF. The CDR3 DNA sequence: TGTGCCAGCAGTCCTTGGGGACACAACACAGATACGCAGTATTTT.

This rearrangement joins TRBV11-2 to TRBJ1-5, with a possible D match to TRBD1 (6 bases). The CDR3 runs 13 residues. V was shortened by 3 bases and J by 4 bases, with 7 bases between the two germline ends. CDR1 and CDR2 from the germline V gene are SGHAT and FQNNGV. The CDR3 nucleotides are TGTGCCAGCAGCTTCGACAGGAATCAGCCCCAGCATTTT. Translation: CASSFDRNQPQHF.

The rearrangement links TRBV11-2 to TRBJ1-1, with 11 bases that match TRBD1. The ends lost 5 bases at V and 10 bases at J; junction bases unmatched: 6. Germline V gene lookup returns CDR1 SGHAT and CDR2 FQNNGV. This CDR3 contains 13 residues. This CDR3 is CASSLRDRGLAFF. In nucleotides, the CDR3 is TGTGCCAGCAGCCTTCGGGACAGGGGGTTAGCTTTCTTT.

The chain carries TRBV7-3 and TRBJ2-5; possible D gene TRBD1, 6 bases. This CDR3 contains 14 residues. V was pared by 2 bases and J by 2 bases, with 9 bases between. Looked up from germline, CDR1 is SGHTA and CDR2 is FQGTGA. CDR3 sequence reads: CASSLGQGQETQYF. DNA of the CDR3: TGTGCCAGCAGCTTAGGGCAGGGGCAAGAGACCCAGTACTTC.

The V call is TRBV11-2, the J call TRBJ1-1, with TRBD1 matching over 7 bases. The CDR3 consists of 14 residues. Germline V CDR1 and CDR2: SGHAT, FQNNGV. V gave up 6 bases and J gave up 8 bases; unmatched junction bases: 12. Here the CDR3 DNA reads TGTGCCAGCAGTCTCGACAGGGTGGGAGCGGAAGCTTTCTTT. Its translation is CASSLDRVGAEAFF.

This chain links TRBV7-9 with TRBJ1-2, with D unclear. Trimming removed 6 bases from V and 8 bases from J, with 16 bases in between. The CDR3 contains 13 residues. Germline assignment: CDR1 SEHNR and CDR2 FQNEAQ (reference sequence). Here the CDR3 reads CASRPDGVGGYTF. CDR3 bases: TGTGCCAGCAGACCGGATGGGGTAGGCGGCTACACCTTC. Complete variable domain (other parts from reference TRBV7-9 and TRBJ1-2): DTGVSQNPRHKITKRGQNVTFRCDPISEHNRLYWYRQTLGQGPEFLTYFQNEAQLEKSRLLSDRFSAERPKGSFSTLEIQRTEQGDSAMYLCASRPDGVGGYTFGSGTRLTVV.

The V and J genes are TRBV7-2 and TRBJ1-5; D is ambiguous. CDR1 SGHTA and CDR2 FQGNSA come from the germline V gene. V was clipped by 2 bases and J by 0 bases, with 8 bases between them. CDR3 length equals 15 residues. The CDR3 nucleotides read TGTGCCAGCAGCTTAAGGGCCGGTAGCAATCAGCCCCAGCATTTT. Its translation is CASSLRAGSNQPQHF.

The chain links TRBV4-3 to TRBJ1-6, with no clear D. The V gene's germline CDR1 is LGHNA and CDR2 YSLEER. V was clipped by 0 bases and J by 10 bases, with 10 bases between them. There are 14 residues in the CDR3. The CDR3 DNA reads TGCGCCAGCAGCCAAGATCGAGCAGGCTCACCCCTCCACTTT. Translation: CASSQDRAGSPLHF.

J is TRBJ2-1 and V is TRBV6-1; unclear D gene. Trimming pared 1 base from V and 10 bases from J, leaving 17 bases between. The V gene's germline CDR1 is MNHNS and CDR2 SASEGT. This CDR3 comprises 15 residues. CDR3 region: CASSEVTASWVEQFF. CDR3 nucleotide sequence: TGTGCCAGCAGTGAAGTAACTGCCTCTTGGGTAGAGCAGTTCTTC.

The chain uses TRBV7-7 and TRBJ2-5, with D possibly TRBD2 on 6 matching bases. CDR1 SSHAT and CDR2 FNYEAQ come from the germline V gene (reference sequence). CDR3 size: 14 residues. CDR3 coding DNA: TGTGCTAGCGGTTACTTTCAGGGTAGGGAGACCCAGTACTTC. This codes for CASGYFQGRETQYF.

CDR3 coding DNA: TGTGCCAGTAGTATAGGGGCACAGGGGAGCCAGCCCCAGCATTTT. Protein sequence: CASSIGAQGSQPQHF. The chain couples TRBV19 to TRBJ1-5, with 7 bases aligning to TRBD1. Germline loops: CDR1 LNHDA, CDR2 SQIVND (reference sequence). J lost 7 bases, V lost 1 base, and 7 bases had no gene match. The CDR3 length is 15 residues.

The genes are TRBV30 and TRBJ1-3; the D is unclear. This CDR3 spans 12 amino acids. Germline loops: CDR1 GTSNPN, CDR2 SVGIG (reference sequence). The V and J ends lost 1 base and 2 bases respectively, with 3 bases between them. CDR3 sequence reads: CAWSGTGNTIYF. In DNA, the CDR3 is TGTGCCTGGAGTGGGACTGGAAACACCATATATTTT.

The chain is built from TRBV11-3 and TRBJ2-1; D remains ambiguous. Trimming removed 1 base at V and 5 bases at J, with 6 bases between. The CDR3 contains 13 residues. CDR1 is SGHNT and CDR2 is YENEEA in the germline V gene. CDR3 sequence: CASSLGEDNEQFF. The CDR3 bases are TGTGCCAGCAGCTTAGGTGAGGACAATGAGCAGTTCTTC.

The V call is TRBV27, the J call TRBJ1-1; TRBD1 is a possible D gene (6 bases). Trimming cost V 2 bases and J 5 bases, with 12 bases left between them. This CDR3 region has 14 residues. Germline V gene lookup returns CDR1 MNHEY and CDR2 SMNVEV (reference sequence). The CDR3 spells CASSLRGRGTEAFF. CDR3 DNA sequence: TGTGCCAGCAGTTTACGGGGGCGCGGGACTGAAGCTTTCTTT.

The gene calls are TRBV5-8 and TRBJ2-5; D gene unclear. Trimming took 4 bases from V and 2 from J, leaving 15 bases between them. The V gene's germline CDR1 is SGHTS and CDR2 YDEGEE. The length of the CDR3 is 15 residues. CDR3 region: CASSLFIGTQETQYF. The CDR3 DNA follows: TGTGCCAGCAGCCTCTTCATAGGAACACAAGAGACCCAGTACTTC.

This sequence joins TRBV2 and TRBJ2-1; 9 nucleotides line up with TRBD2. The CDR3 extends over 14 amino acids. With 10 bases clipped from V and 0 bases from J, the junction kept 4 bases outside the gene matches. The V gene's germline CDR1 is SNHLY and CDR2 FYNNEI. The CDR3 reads CAIAGGSSYNEQFF. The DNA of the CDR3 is TGTGCCATCGCGGGGGGGAGCTCCTACAATGAGCAGTTCTTC. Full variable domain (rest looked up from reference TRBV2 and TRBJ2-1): EPEVTQTPSHQVTQMGQEVILRCVPISNHLYFYWYRQILGQKVEFLVSFYNNEISEKSEIFDDQFSVERPDGSNFTLKIRSTKLEDSAMYFCAIAGGSSYNEQFFGPGTRLTVL.

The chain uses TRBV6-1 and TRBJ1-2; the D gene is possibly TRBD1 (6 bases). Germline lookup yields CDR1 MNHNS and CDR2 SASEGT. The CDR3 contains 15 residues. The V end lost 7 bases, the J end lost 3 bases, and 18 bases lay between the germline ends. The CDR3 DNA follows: TGTGCCAGCACCGGACGGCAGGGGATACACTATGGCTACACCTTC. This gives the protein CASTGRQGIHYGYTF.

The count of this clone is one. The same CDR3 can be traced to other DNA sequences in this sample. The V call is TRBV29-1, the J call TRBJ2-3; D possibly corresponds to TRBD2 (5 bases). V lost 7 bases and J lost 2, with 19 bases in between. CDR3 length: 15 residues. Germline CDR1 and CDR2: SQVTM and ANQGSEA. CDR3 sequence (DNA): TGCAGCGCTGGAGGATTCCAGAAGTCCACAGATACGCAGTATTTT. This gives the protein CSAGGFQKSTDTQYF.

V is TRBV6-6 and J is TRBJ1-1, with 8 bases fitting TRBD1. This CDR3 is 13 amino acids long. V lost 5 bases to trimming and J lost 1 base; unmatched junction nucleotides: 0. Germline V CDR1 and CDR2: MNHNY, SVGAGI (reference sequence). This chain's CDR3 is CASSDRGNTEAFF. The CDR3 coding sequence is TGTGCCAGCAGTGACAGGGGGAACACTGAAGCTTTCTTT.